This T cell receptor beta chain is from a study of blood T cell repertoires in COVID-19. Across the whole study: The United States, Italy and Spain provided the acute and convalescent COVID-19 samples. T cells, B-cell-depleted T cells, or PBMCs provided the cDNA or gDNA that served as material.

In the authors' workflow: Amplified reference gene primers provided the basis for estimating nucleated cell counts. Produced via immunoSEQ multiplex PCR; TCRdb's table is partial and in-frame only. V, J and clone size are taken as reported in that table, and D and trimming were inferred from the DNA itself. Among more than 80,000 clones listed, 71% were seen once. The sequencing input was peripheral blood. The source is a human donor with acute or convalescent COVID-19. The donor label of this sample is uncertain.

The CDR3 bases are TGTGCCAGCAGCGTAGCTGGGCTGATGGGCACAGATACGCAGTATTTT. The encoded protein is CASSVAGLMGTDTQYF. This rearrangement joins TRBV9 to TRBJ2-3; D is undetermined. Germline V CDR1 and CDR2: SGDLS, YYNGEE. Deletions cut 0 bases from V and 1 base from J, with 12 bases between. The CDR3 has 16 residues.